This passage covers 17 T cell receptor beta chains from one sample sequenced in a study of blood T cells in healthy people across ages. Using a J-beta primer mix together with a sample-barcoded 5' primer, a second PCR was run for about 7 to 12 cycles. TCRdb independently ran MiXCR on the 5' RACE reads; one entry per CDR3 protein. The sample lists roughly 500,000 distinct CDR3 sequences, approximately 30% occurring once. The sample taken for sequencing was blood. The receptors come from a woman aged 70 to 79 in good health.

This sequence joins TRBV27 and TRBJ2-1; 9 bases map to TRBD1. After removal of 3 bases from V and 5 bases from J, the junction contained 5 bases not matched to a gene. The germline gives CDR1 MNHEY, CDR2 SMNVEV (reference sequence). The CDR3 contains 15 residues. The chain's CDR3 is CASSLKGQGNNEQFF. CDR3 in DNA: TGTGCCAGCAGTTTGAAGGGACAGGGTAACAATGAGCAGTTCTTC.

The chain joins TRBV12-3 or TRBV12-4 to TRBJ1-5; TRBD1 is a possible D gene (6 bases). The CDR3 runs to 15 residues. V was trimmed by 4 bases and J by 7 bases, leaving 17 bases between them. CDR3 sequence reads: CASSSLDRNRQPQHF. The CDR3 coding sequence is TGTGCCAGCAGTTCCCTTGACAGGAACCGCCAGCCCCAGCATTTT.

This clonotype was detected only a few times. The J gene is TRBJ2-5, the V gene TRBV18; TRBD1 agrees at 8 bases. With the DNA end fitting TRBJ2-7 better, the J assignment may be wrong. This CDR3 is 15 amino acids long. Germline CDR1 reads KGHSH; CDR2 reads LQKENI. The CDR3 here is CASSPGQGAVNEQYF. CDR3 nucleotide sequence: TGTGCCAGCTCACCAGGGCAGGGGGCGGTGAACGAGCAGTACTTC.

The chain carries TRBV20-1 and TRBJ2-7, with D perhaps given as TRBD1 or TRBD2 (5 bases each). Germline V gives CDR1 DFQATT, CDR2 SNEGSKA (reference sequence). V lost 4 bases and J lost 3, with 13 bases in between. CDR3 length equals 13 residues. CDR3 protein: CSAMGPNYYEQYF. As DNA, the CDR3 is TGCAGTGCTATGGGACCTAATTACTACGAGCAGTACTTC.

J is TRBJ2-1 and V is TRBV6-6, with D unresolved. V was cut by 4 bases and J by 8 bases, with 12 bases left in between. Germline CDR1 MNHNY, CDR2 SVGAGI (reference sequence). CDR3 size: 13 residues. The CDR3 sequence is CASSFEPLDEQFF. In nucleotides, the CDR3 is TGTGCCAGCAGTTTCGAGCCTTTGGATGAGCAGTTCTTC.

V gene TRBV7-9 combines with J gene TRBJ2-1, with D maybe TRBD1 (5 bases). Germline CDR1 reads SEHNR; CDR2 reads FQNEAQ (reference sequence). The CDR3 is 14 amino acids. Trimming removed 4 bases from V and 4 bases from J, with 11 bases in between. CDR3: CASSWTIWYNEQFF. The DNA for the CDR3 is TGTGCCAGCAGCTGGACAATTTGGTACAATGAGCAGTTCTTC.

This clonotype was counted a few times. The V and J genes are TRBV27 and TRBJ1-4; D is perhaps TRBD1 (5 bases). Trimming took 3 bases from V and 0 from J, leaving 8 bases between them. In germline, CDR1 is MNHEY, CDR2 SMNVEV (reference sequence). The CDR3 contains 15 residues. CDR3 loop: CASSFRGTTNEKLFF. In nucleotides, the CDR3 is TGTGCCAGCAGTTTTAGGGGAACAACTAATGAAAAACTGTTTTTT.

This clonotype was seen many times. At one of its ends the junction is not consistent with the germline gene, which may arise from a read error. This sequence joins TRBV7-7 and TRBJ2-5, with D tentatively TRBD1 or TRBD2 (5 bases each). CDR1 and CDR2 from the germline V gene are SSHAT and FNYEAQ (reference sequence). This CDR3 has 15 amino acids. The CDR3 nucleotides are TGTGCTAGCAGCTTAGTCGGGGCGGCGGGAGAGACCCAGTACTTC. Encoded protein: CASSLVGAAGETQYF. The full variable domain, in which reference TRBV7-7 and TRBJ2-5 provide the parts outside the CDR3, is GAGVSQSPRYKVTKRGQDVTLRCDPISSHATLYWYQQALGQGPEFLTYFNYEAQPDKSGLPSDRFSAERPEGSISTLTIQRTEQRDSAMYRCASSLVGAAGETQYFGPGTRLLVL.

This clonotype was recorded at least ten times. The gene calls are TRBV6-2 or TRBV6-3 and TRBJ2-4; D might be TRBD1 or TRBD2, each matching 5 bases. With 6 bases removed from V and 4 bases from J, the gap between germline ends came to 13 bases. There are 14 residues in the CDR3. Looked up from germline, CDR1 is MNHEY and CDR2 is SVGEGT. CDR3 loop: CASRYRDLKNIQYF. The CDR3 DNA reads TGTGCCAGCAGATACCGGGACCTAAAAAACATTCAGTACTTC.

A few counts support this clonotype. V usage is TRBV10-3 and J usage is TRBJ2-3; no firm D call. This CDR3 contains 9 residues. V was shortened by 8 bases and J by 8 bases, with 5 bases between the two germline ends. Germline CDR1 and CDR2: ENHRY and SYGVKD. The CDR3 loop is CAIRVTQYF. The CDR3 DNA follows: TGTGCCATCCGGGTTACGCAGTATTTT.

The chain couples TRBV5-1 to TRBJ1-4, with unresolved D. This CDR3 is 13 amino acids long. Germline CDR1 reads SGHRS; CDR2 reads YFSETQ. The V and J ends lost 5 bases and 5 bases respectively, with 10 bases between them. The CDR3 DNA follows: TGCGCCAGCAGACCGGATACAAATGAAAAACTGTTTTTT. Its protein product is CASRPDTNEKLFF.

The sample holds a few counts of this clonotype. CDR3 coding DNA: TGCGCCAGCAGCCAGGGGGGACAGCCGAACACCGGGGAGCTGTTTTTT. As protein: CASSQGGQPNTGELFF. The J gene is TRBJ2-2, the V gene TRBV4-3; tentative D call: TRBD1 (7 bases). The CDR3 is 16 residues long. The germline CDR1 and CDR2 sequences are LGHNA and YSLEER. Trimming removed 3 bases at V and 0 bases at J, with 11 bases between.

The chain combines TRBV20-1 with TRBJ2-1, with 8 nucleotides matching TRBD2. J gave up 6 bases and V 5 bases, and 12 bases lay outside the gene matches. Germline assignment: CDR1 DFQATT and CDR2 SNEGSKA (reference sequence). The CDR3 contains 15 residues. CDR3 coding DNA: TGCAGTGCTCCTTCGGTAGCGGGGATAGGCAATGAGCAGTTCTTC. It encodes CSAPSVAGIGNEQFF.

The V call is TRBV12-3 or TRBV12-4, the J call TRBJ1-2; perhaps TRBD1 as D (6 bases). Deletions cut 6 bases from V and 3 bases from J, with 11 bases between. This CDR3 has 13 amino acids. The DNA of the CDR3 is TGTGCCAGCAGCTACGGACAGCACTATGGCTACACCTTC. Encoded protein: CASSYGQHYGYTF.

The gene calls are TRBV10-2 and TRBJ2-5, with TRBD2 as a possible D gene (5 bases). This CDR3 contains 14 residues. V was clipped by 5 bases and J by 5 bases, with 15 bases between them. The germline V gene has CDR1 WSHSY and CDR2 SAAADI. CDR3 DNA: TGCGCCAGCAGTAGAAGTAGTGAGGGCGAGACCCAGTACTTC. Translated: CASSRSSEGETQYF.

The chain combines TRBV5-1 with TRBJ2-7, with 7 bases matching TRBD2. With 0 bases clipped from V and 2 bases from J, the junction kept 5 bases outside the gene matches. This CDR3 is 15 amino acids long. Germline CDR1 reads SGHRS; CDR2 reads YFSETQ. CDR3 coding DNA: TGCGCCAGCAGCTTGGGATCTAGCGGAACCTACGAGCAGTACTTC. Its translation: CASSLGSSGTYEQYF. Filled out from reference TRBV5-1 and TRBJ2-7, the complete variable domain reads KAGVTQTPRYLIKTRGQQVTLSCSPISGHRSVSWYQQTPGQGLQFLFEYFSETQRNKGNFPGRFSGRQFSNSRSEMNVSTLELGDSALYLCASSLGSSGTYEQYFGPGTRLTVT.

This clonotype was seen many times. The chain is built from TRBV9 and TRBJ1-6, with D hard to call. Per germline, CDR1 SGDLS and CDR2 YYNGEE. This CDR3 comprises 15 residues. Deletions cut 2 bases from V and 6 bases from J, with 12 bases between. CDR3 sequence reads: CASSVRQMGNSPLHF. DNA of the CDR3: TGTGCCAGCAGCGTGCGGCAGATGGGTAATTCACCCCTCCACTTT.